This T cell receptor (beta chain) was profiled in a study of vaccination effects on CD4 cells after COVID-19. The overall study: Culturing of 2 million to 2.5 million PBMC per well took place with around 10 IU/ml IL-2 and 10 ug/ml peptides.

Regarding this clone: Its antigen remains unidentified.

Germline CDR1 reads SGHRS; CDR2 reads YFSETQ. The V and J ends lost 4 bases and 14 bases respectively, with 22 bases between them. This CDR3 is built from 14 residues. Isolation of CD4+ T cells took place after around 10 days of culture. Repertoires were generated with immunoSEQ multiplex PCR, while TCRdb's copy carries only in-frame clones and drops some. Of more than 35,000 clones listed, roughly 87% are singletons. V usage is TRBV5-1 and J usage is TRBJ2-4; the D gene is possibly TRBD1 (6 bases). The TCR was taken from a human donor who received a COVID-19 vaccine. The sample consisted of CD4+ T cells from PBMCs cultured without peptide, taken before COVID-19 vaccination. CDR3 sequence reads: CASSPGDQQPPKYF. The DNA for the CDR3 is TGCGCCAGCAGCCCAGGGGACCAACAGCCCCCCAAGTACTTC.